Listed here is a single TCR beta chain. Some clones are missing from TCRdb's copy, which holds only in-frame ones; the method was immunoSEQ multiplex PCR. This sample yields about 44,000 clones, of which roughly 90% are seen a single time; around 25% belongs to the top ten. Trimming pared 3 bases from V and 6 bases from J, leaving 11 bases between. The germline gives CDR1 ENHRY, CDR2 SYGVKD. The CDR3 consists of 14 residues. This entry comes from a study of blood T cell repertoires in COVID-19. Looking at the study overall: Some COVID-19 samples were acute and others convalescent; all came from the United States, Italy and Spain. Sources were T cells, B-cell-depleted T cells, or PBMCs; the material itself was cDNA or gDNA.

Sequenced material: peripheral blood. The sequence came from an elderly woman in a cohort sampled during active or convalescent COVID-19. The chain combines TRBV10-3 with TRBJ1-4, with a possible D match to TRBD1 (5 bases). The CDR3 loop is CAISDGQGYEKLFF. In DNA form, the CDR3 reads TGTGCCATCAGTGACGGGCAGGGATATGAAAAACTGTTTTTT.